This TCR beta chain was documented in a study of PD-1 blockade in classical Hodgkin lymphoma. This clone appeared a single time. Its specificity is not known. Study-wide results and caveats: Compared with baseline, CD4+ but not CD8+ TCR diversity had risen significantly by C4D1. Among the patients, those starting nivolumab under 1 year after ASCT were excluded.

Time point here: cycle 4 day 1 (C4D1), after 6 weeks of nivolumab. Relapses following autologous stem cell transplantation were seen in all patients, with brentuximab vedotin exposure varying. Germline V lookup: CDR1 ENHRY, CDR2 SYGVKD. The CDR3 consists of 16 residues. The V gene lost 4 bases and the J gene lost 0 bases, with 14 bases spanning the gap. Data came from immunoSEQ multiplex PCR; TCRdb stores just in-frame clones and leaves some out. The data contain roughly 41,000 clones, around 69% of them singletons. The sample consisted of peripheral blood mononuclear cells (PBMCs), taken before the fourth cycle of nivolumab. This receptor was obtained from a human donor with classical Hodgkin lymphoma. This chain links TRBV10-3 with TRBJ2-3; no clear D. Written as DNA, the CDR3 is TGTGCCATCAGTGGGTTTAGTAGTGGTAGCACAGATACGCAGTATTTT. Protein sequence: CAISGFSSGSTDTQYF.